The 6 T cell receptor beta chains listed next were all sequenced from one sample in a study of cytomegalovirus exposure and HLA in healthy donors. Both 60 Vbeta primers and 13 Jbeta primers went into the PCR. TCRdb keeps only in-frame clones here, not all; method: immunoSEQ multiplex PCR. This repertoire comprises approximately 71,000 clones; its ten largest clones make up roughly 3.8%. Sequenced material: PBMCs. The receptors were gathered from a female donor in good health and CMV-seropositive.

The chain employs TRBV29-1 and TRBJ2-7; 9 bases are a match to TRBD1. The CDR3 is 13 amino acids. V lost 3 bases and J lost 4; bases outside the gene matches: 4. Per germline, CDR1 SQVTM and CDR2 ANQGSEA. CDR3 DNA sequence: TGCAGCGTTGAGACAGGGGGTGCGTACGAGCAGTACTTC. This gives the protein CSVETGGAYEQYF.

V usage is TRBV27 and J usage is TRBJ2-3; the match to TRBD2 covers 9 bases. The CDR3 spans 15 residues. Trimming cost V 3 bases and J 3 bases; bases outside gene matches: 4. Germline CDR1 is MNHEY and CDR2 is SMNVEV (reference sequence). CDR3 sequence (DNA): TGTGCCAGCAGTTTGGACAGCGGGAGGACAGATACGCAGTATTTT. This gives the protein CASSLDSGRTDTQYF.

The chain couples TRBV29-1 to TRBJ2-3; D is ambiguous. The CDR3 sequence is 13 residues long. Germline lookup yields CDR1 SQVTM and CDR2 ANQGSEA. The V end lost 1 base, the J end lost 2 bases, and 7 bases lay between the germline ends. DNA for the CDR3: TGCAGCGTTGAAGTCCACAACACAGATACGCAGTATTTT. Protein product: CSVEVHNTDTQYF.

The chain joins TRBV7-2 to TRBJ2-7; perhaps TRBD2 as D (6 bases). The germline CDR1 and CDR2 sequences are SGHTA and FQGNSA. The CDR3 loop spans 15 amino acids. V was clipped by 1 base and J by 3 bases, with 13 bases between them. The CDR3 sequence: CASSLGAAGSYEQYF. As DNA, the CDR3 is TGTGCCAGCAGCTTAGGTGCGGCCGGGAGCTACGAGCAGTACTTC.

The chain joins TRBV5-1 to TRBJ2-5; the match to TRBD1 covers 9 bases. CDR3 length equals 16 residues. Trimming took 0 bases from V and 5 from J; bases not matched to a gene: 8. Per the germline V gene, CDR1 is SGHRS and CDR2 is YFSETQ. The CDR3: CASSLGAQGARETQYF. CDR3 sequence (DNA): TGCGCCAGCAGCTTGGGGGCACAGGGGGCGAGGGAGACCCAGTACTTC. The variable domain in full, with the rest retrieved from reference TRBV5-1 and TRBJ2-5, is KAGVTQTPRYLIKTRGQQVTLSCSPISGHRSVSWYQQTPGQGLQFLFEYFSETQRNKGNFPGRFSGRQFSNSRSEMNVSTLELGDSALYLCASSLGAQGARETQYFGPGTRLLVL.

The V and J genes are TRBV2 and TRBJ2-2, with D uncertain. Germline assignment: CDR1 SNHLY and CDR2 FYNNEI. The CDR3 is 13 residues long. The germline V and J ends were trimmed by 5 bases and 7 bases, with 11 bases remaining between them. Here the CDR3 DNA reads TGTGCCAGCAGTCAGTCTTACCTCGGGGAGCTGTTTTTT. It codes for CASSQSYLGELFF.